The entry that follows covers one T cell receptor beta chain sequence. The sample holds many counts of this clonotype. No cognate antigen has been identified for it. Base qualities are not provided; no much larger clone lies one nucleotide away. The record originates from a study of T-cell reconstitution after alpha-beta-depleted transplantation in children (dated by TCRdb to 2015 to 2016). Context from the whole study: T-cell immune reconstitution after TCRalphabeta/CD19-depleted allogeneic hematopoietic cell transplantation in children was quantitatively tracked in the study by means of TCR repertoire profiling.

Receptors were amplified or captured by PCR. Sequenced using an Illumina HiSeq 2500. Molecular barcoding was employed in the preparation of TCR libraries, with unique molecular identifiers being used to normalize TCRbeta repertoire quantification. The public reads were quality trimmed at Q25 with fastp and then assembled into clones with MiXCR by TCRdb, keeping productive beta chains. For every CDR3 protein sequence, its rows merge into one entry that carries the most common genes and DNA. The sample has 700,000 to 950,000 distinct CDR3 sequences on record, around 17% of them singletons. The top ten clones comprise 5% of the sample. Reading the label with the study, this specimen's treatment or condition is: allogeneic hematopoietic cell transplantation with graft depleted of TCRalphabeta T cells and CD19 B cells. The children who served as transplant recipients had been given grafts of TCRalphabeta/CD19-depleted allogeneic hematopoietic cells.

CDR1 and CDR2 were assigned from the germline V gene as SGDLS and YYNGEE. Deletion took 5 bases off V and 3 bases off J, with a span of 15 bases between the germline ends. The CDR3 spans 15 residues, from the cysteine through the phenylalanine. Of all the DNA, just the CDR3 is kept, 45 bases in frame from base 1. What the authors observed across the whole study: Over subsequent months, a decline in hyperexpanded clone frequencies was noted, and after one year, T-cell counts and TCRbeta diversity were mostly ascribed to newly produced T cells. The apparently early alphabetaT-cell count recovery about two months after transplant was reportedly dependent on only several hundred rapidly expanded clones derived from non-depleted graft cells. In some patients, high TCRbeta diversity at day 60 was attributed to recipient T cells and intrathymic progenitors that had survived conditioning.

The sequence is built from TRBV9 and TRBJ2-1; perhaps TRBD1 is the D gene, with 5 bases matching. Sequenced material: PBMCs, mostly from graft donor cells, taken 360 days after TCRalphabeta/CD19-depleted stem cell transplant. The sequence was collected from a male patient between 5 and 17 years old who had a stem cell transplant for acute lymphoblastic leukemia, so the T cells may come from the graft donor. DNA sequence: TGTGCCAGCAGGTCGCAGGGCGACTTCTACAATGAGCAGTTCTTC. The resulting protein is CASRSQGDFYNEQFF.